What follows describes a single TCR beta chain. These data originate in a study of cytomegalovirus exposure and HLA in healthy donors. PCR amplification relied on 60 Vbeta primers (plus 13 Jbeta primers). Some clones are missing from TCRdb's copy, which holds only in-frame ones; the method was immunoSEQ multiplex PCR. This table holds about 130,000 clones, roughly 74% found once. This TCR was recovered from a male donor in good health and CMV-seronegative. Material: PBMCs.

CDR3 bases: TGTGCCAGCAGCTTAGCGGAGGACACCATATATTTT. Its translation is CASSLAEDTIYF. The rearrangement uses TRBV7-9 and TRBJ1-3; D is uncertain. CDR1 SEHNR and CDR2 FQNEAQ come from the germline V gene (reference sequence). V lost 0 bases, J lost 8 bases, and 5 bases lay in between. The CDR3 has 12 residues.